This TCR beta chain was captured by sequencing in a study of cytomegalovirus exposure and HLA in healthy donors. Amplification used 60 Vbeta primers and 13 Jbeta primers. TCRdb's table, derived via immunoSEQ multiplex PCR, lists solely in-frame clones and lacks some. Of more than 150,000 clones in the sample, 84% were seen once. The V gene's germline CDR1 is SGHVS and CDR2 FNYEAQ. The CDR3 contains 16 residues. As regards this clone: A junction boundary mismatches the germline segment, possibly from a read error.

The source material was PBMCs. The chain employs TRBV7-6 and TRBJ2-2; TRBD2 matches at 12 bases. The clonotype comes from a boy between 10 and 17 years old in good health and CMV-seronegative. CDR3 residues: CAGSSSGRANTGELFF. In DNA form, the CDR3 reads TGTGCCGGCAGCTCTAGCGGGAGGGCGAACACCGGGGAGCTGTTTTTT. The full variable domain, rest sourced from reference TRBV7-6 and TRBJ2-2, is GAGVSQSPRYKVTKRGQDVALRCDPISGHVSLYWYRQALGQGPEFLTYFNYEAQQDKSGLPNDRFSAERPEGSISTLTIQRTEQRDSAMYRCAGSSSGRANTGELFFGEGSRLTVL.